These 24 T cell receptor beta chains were all obtained from the same sample, sequenced in a study of T cell responses to AZD1222 COVID-19 vaccine. The assay was immunoSEQ multiplex PCR, and TCRdb's table has in-frame clones only and misses some. The profile covers 130,000 to 150,000 clones, with around 90% appearing a single time and approximately 5.4% taken by the ten largest. The sample consisted of peripheral blood, taken 28 days after the second dose of the MenACWY control vaccine. These TCRs come from an adult who received the MenACWY meningococcal vaccine as a control.

The V and J genes are TRBV30 and TRBJ1-6; D call uncertain. This CDR3 is built from 14 residues. V was cut by 3 bases and J by 13 bases, with 19 bases left in between. Germline CDR1 and CDR2: GTSNPN and SVGIG (reference sequence). The CDR3: CAWRSSRGNTPLHF. CDR3 in DNA: TGTGCCTGGAGGTCCTCTCGGGGTAATACTCCCCTCCACTTT.

The V call is TRBV7-6, the J call TRBJ1-6; maybe TRBD1 (6 bases). The V end lost 1 base, the J end lost 9 bases, and 10 bases lay between the germline ends. The CDR3 has 14 amino acids. Germline V CDR1 and CDR2: SGHVS, FNYEAQ. The CDR3 spells CASSLEQGASPLHF. CDR3 bases: TGTGCCAGCAGCTTAGAACAGGGTGCTTCACCCCTCCACTTT.

The V call is TRBV7-9, the J call TRBJ2-2; D may be TRBD1 (6 bases). V was cut by 6 bases and J by 6 bases, with 11 bases left in between. The CDR3 has 13 residues. Germline assignment: CDR1 SEHNR and CDR2 FQNEAQ (reference sequence). In nucleotides, the CDR3 is TGTGCCAGCAGGCGACAGGACGCCGGGGAGCTGTTTTTT. Protein sequence: CASRRQDAGELFF.

The chain links TRBV7-8 to TRBJ1-1; D possibly corresponds to TRBD1 (6 bases). Germline V gene data show CDR1 as SGHVS and CDR2 as FQNEAQ. CDR3 length: 16 residues. The ends were cut back, 1 base at V and 7 bases at J, with 19 bases in the middle. The CDR3 sequence is CASSLGTVLDLVEAFF. The CDR3, as DNA: TGTGCCAGCAGCTTAGGGACAGTTCTCGATTTGGTTGAAGCTTTCTTT.

The chain has TRBV6-1 and TRBJ1-2, with TRBD1 matching 7 bases. CDR1 and CDR2 (germline): MNHNS, SASEGT. Losses at the gene ends were 2 bases for V and 3 bases for J; bases not matched to a gene: 6. The CDR3 extends over 15 amino acids. The CDR3 sequence: CASSEIAGQYYGYTF. CDR3 sequence (DNA): TGTGCCAGCAGTGAAATTGCGGGACAGTACTATGGCTACACCTTC.

This chain uses TRBV5-1 with TRBJ2-7, with D possibly being TRBD1 (5 bases). V dropped 2 bases and J dropped 5 bases, with 17 bases sitting between them. Germline CDR1 reads SGHRS; CDR2 reads YFSETQ. This CDR3 has 15 residues. The CDR3 region is CASSFFDSVADEQYF. The CDR3 DNA follows: TGCGCCAGCAGCTTCTTTGACAGCGTGGCGGACGAGCAGTACTTC. The full variable domain, rest sourced from reference TRBV5-1 and TRBJ2-7, is KAGVTQTPRYLIKTRGQQVTLSCSPISGHRSVSWYQQTPGQGLQFLFEYFSETQRNKGNFPGRFSGRQFSNSRSEMNVSTLELGDSALYLCASSFFDSVADEQYFGPGTRLTVT.

This clone was picked up a small number of times. This sequence joins TRBV3-1 (or the pseudogene TRBV3-2) and TRBJ1-1; no firm D call. Trimming stripped 4 bases from V and 0 bases from J, with 9 bases between. Germline-derived CDR1 and CDR2 are LGHDT and YNNKEL (reference sequence). This CDR3 has 14 residues. CDR3 protein: CASSPQTMNTEAFF. DNA of the CDR3: TGTGCCAGCAGCCCCCAAACCATGAACACTGAAGCTTTCTTT.

This chain connects TRBV18 to TRBJ1-2, with 12 bases that match TRBD1. V shed 2 bases, J shed 8 bases, and the junction held 9 bases outside the gene matches. CDR3 length: 16 residues. CDR1 and CDR2 (germline): KGHSH, LQKENI. CDR3 sequence: CASSPAPGQGAGGYTF. The DNA of the CDR3 is TGTGCCAGCTCACCAGCGCCGGGACAGGGGGCTGGCGGCTACACCTTC.

The rearrangement joins TRBV6-5 to TRBJ1-1; D unresolved. Trimming left V 3 bases short and J 1 base short, with 15 bases between. Germline V gene data show CDR1 as MNHEY and CDR2 as SVGAGI. The CDR3 contains 16 residues. CDR3 sequence (DNA): TGTGCCAGCAGTTATTCGCTGCTGGATCAGAACACTGAAGCTTTCTTT. Amino acid sequence: CASSYSLLDQNTEAFF.

V gene TRBV7-9 combines with J gene TRBJ2-1; 10 positions match TRBD2. This CDR3 is 16 amino acids long. Germline lookup yields CDR1 SEHNR and CDR2 FQNEAQ (reference sequence). The junction had 3 bases not matched to a gene; V was cut back by 0 bases and J by 4 bases. For the CDR3, the DNA is TGTGCCAGCAGCTTAGCGCTAGCGGGGGTATACAATGAGCAGTTCTTC. Its translation is CASSLALAGVYNEQFF.

The V gene is TRBV28, the J gene TRBJ1-5; D is undetermined. The CDR3 has 13 amino acids. V lost 5 bases, J lost 6 bases, and 11 bases lay in between. The germline V gene has CDR1 MDHEN and CDR2 SYDVKM. CDR3 sequence: CASSQKVSQPQHF. CDR3 bases: TGTGCCAGCAGTCAAAAGGTGAGTCAGCCCCAGCATTTT.

The chain links TRBV30 to TRBJ1-1; D is ambiguous. Per the germline V gene, CDR1 is GTSNPN and CDR2 is SVGIG (reference sequence). V was clipped by 4 bases and J by 3 bases, with 9 bases between them. This CDR3 comprises 12 residues. The CDR3: CAWKRSHTEAFF. In DNA, the CDR3 is TGTGCCTGGAAAAGAAGCCACACTGAAGCTTTCTTT.

CDR3 coding DNA: TGTGCCAGCAGTCACCGCTATCTTCGGGAGGGGGAAAACATTCAGTACTTC. It codes for CASSHRYLREGENIQYF. This chain links TRBV6-6 with TRBJ2-4; 8 bases map to TRBD2. Germline CDR1 reads MNHNY; CDR2 reads SVGAGI (reference sequence). This CDR3 comprises 17 residues. Unmatched junction bases numbered 14, after V lost 5 bases and J lost 5 bases.

This chain links TRBV3-1 (or the pseudogene TRBV3-2) with TRBJ2-1; tentative D call: TRBD2 (5 bases). Trimming stripped 4 bases from V and 5 bases from J, with 9 bases between. CDR3 length equals 13 residues. Germline V gives CDR1 LGHDT, CDR2 YNNKEL (reference sequence). The CDR3 coding sequence is TGTGCCAGCAGCCTCCGGGATAACAATGAGCAGTTCTTC. It yields the protein CASSLRDNNEQFF.

The V gene is TRBV4-1, the J gene TRBJ2-2, with a possible D match to TRBD1 (6 bases). This CDR3 comprises 16 residues. The V end lost 0 bases, the J end lost 0 bases, and 8 bases lay between the germline ends. Germline V gene data show CDR1 as MGHRA and CDR2 as YSYEKL. CDR3 amino acids: CASSQEKGANTGELFF. The CDR3 region has the DNA TGCGCCAGCAGCCAAGAAAAGGGGGCGAACACCGGGGAGCTGTTTTTT.

The chain has TRBV2 and TRBJ1-1, with D tentatively TRBD1 (5 bases). This CDR3 spans 14 amino acids. From germline, CDR1 is SNHLY and CDR2 FYNNEI. V shed 0 bases and J shed 5 bases, with 10 bases lying between them. CDR3 coding DNA: TGTGCCAGCAGTGAAGCCGGGGGGGAGACTGAAGCTTTCTTT. This codes for CASSEAGGETEAFF.

This clone has more than one count but fewer than ten. V and J are TRBV5-4 and TRBJ1-2; a weak D match, TRBD1 (6 bases). The germline V gene has CDR1 SGHNT and CDR2 YYREEE (reference sequence). V lost 5 bases, J lost 5 bases, and 16 bases lay in between. The CDR3 loop spans 14 amino acids. CDR3 protein: CASRARGASYGYTF. The CDR3 DNA sequence: TGTGCCAGCAGGGCGAGGGGGGCCTCATATGGCTACACCTTC.

V is TRBV5-1 and J is TRBJ2-7, with D tentatively TRBD1 (5 bases). In germline, CDR1 is SGHRS, CDR2 YFSETQ. V was pared by 4 bases and J by 3 bases, with 14 bases between. The CDR3 length is 14 residues. CDR3 loop: CASSQGPGNYEQYF. Written as DNA, the CDR3 is TGCGCCAGCAGCCAGGGCCCTGGAAACTACGAGCAGTACTTC.

This clone was seen only a few times. The V and J genes are TRBV12-3 or TRBV12-4 and TRBJ2-3; no reliable D call. The CDR3 contains 13 residues. The ends were cut back, 0 bases at V and 1 base at J, with 2 bases in the middle. The CDR3, as DNA: TGTGCCAGCAGTTTAGCCCGCACAGATACGCAGTATTTT. It is translated as CASSLARTDTQYF.

In its sample, this clone was seen a few times. V is TRBV28 and J is TRBJ2-1, with 12 bases identical to TRBD2. The trim removed 7 bases at V and 5 bases at J, leaving 9 bases unmatched. The CDR3 contains 16 residues. In germline, CDR1 is MDHEN, CDR2 SYDVKM. The CDR3 spells CASNLLAGGMNNEQFF. The CDR3 DNA follows: TGTGCCAGCAACCTACTAGCGGGAGGCATGAACAATGAGCAGTTCTTC.

This chain joins TRBV19 and TRBJ2-5; D possibly corresponds to TRBD1 (5 bases). This CDR3 has 13 amino acids. Trimming took off 7 bases at V and 0 bases at J, with 9 bases between the two ends. Germline assignment: CDR1 LNHDA and CDR2 SQIVND (reference sequence). CDR3 nucleotides: TGTGCCAGTAATCGCAGGGACCAAGAGACCCAGTACTTC. It translates to CASNRRDQETQYF.

V and J are TRBV7-9 and TRBJ1-5; D is unresolved. CDR3 length equals 15 residues. Germline CDR1 is SEHNR and CDR2 is FQNEAQ (reference sequence). V shed 4 bases and J shed 7 bases, with 17 bases lying between them. The CDR3 nucleotides read TGTGCCAGCAGCTCGGACCCCCGGGGAGGGCAGCCCCAGCATTTT. Protein: CASSSDPRGGQPQHF.

J is TRBJ1-2 and V is TRBV9; 7 positions match TRBD1. Germline V gene data show CDR1 as SGDLS and CDR2 as YYNGEE. The V gene end was trimmed by 4 bases and the J gene end by 4 bases; junction bases not matched to a gene: 10. This CDR3 is built from 15 residues. The DNA of the CDR3 is TGTGCCAGCAGCTTAGACGGACAGGCCCTCTATGGCTACACCTTC. It encodes CASSLDGQALYGYTF.

J is TRBJ2-1 and V is TRBV30; no clear D. The V gene's germline CDR1 is GTSNPN and CDR2 SVGIG (reference sequence). The CDR3 consists of 15 residues. Between the trimmed V and J ends, which lost 0 bases and 8 bases, there was a span of 17 bases. The CDR3 protein is CAWSVSLMGSDEQFF. In DNA, the CDR3 is TGTGCCTGGAGTGTAAGCCTAATGGGGTCGGATGAGCAGTTCTTC.